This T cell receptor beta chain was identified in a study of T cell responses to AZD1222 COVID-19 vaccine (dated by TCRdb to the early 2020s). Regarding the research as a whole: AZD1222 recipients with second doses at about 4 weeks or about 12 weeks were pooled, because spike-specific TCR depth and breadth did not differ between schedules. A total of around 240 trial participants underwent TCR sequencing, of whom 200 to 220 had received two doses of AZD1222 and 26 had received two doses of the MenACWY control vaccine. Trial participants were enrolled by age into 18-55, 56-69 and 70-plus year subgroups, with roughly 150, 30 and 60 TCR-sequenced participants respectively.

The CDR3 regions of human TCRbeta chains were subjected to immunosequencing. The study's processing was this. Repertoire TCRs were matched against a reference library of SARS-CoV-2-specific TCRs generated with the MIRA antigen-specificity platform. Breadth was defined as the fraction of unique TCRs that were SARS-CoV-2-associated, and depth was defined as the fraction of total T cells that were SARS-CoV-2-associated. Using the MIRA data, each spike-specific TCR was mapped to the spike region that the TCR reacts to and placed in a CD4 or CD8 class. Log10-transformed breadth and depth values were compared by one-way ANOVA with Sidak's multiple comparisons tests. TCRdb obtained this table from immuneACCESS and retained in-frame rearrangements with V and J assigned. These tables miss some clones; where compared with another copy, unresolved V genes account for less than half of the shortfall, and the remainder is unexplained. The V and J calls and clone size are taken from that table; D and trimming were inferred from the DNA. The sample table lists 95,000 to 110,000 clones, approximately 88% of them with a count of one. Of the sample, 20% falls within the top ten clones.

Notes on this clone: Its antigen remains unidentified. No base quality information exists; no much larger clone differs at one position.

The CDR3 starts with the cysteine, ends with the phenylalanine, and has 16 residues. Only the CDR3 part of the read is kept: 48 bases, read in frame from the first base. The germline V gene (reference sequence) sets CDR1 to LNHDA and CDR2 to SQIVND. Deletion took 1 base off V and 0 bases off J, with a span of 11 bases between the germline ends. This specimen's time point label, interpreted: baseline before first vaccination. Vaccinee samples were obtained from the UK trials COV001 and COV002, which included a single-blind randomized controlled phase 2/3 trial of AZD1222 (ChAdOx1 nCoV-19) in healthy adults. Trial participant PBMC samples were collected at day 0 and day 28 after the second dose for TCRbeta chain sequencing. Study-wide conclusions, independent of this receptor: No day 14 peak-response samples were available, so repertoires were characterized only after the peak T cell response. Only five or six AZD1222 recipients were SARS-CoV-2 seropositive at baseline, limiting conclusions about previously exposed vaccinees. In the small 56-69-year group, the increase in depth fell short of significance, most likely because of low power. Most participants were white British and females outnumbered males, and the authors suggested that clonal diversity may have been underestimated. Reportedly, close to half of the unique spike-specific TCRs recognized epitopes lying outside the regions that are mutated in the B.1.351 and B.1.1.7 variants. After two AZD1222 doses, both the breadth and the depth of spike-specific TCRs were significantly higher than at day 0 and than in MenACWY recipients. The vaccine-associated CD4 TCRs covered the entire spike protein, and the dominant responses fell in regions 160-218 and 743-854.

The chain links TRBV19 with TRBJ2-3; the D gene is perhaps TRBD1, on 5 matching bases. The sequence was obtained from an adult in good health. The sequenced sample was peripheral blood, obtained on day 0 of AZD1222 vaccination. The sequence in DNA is TGTGCCAGTAGTATAGGTAGGGGTCGAAGCACAGATACGCAGTATTTT. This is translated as CASSIGRGRSTDTQYF.